The sequence of this T cell receptor (beta chain) was determined in a study of T-cell reconstitution after alpha-beta-depleted transplantation in children. During its preparation, the TCRbeta library received unique molecular identifiers. From the PCR reads, TCRdb called clonotypes with MiXCR, one entry per CDR3 protein. Among about 130,000 distinct CDR3 sequences listed, around 9.8% were seen once. This clonotype was detected many times. Losses at the gene ends were 0 bases for V and 3 bases for J; bases not matched to a gene: 3. CDR1 is SGHRS, CDR2 YFSETQ, per germline. This CDR3 contains 14 residues.

The sample here was PBMCs, mostly from graft donor cells, taken 180 days after TCRalphabeta/CD19-depleted stem cell transplant. The receptor was derived from a girl under two years old who had a stem cell transplant for combined immunodeficiency, so the T cells may come from the graft donor. This rearrangement joins TRBV5-1 to TRBJ2-7; 7 nucleotides align to TRBD1. The CDR3 DNA sequence: TGCGCCAGCAGCTTGGAGGGACAGATCTACGAGCAGTACTTC. This encodes CASSLEGQIYEQYF.